This record covers a single TCR beta chain. The target of this receptor is not known. A junction end diverges from the germline sequence, so it may reflect a read error. This entry is derived from a study of blood T cell dynamics during melanoma immunotherapy (dated by TCRdb to 2018 to 2021). Turning to the overall study: The patients had metastatic melanoma and were given first-line pembrolizumab or nivolumab plus ipilimumab as standard of care in the United Kingdom. To identify early correlates of response, the study profiled peripheral T cell receptor repertoires in patients with metastatic melanoma before and after one cycle of checkpoint inhibitor therapy. A training cohort was formed from consecutive patients, and a further independent group of patients from the same centre was pooled into an external validation set.

Every bulk PBMC sample was loaded with the same fixed amount of about 380 ng of DNA. Following the manufacturer instructions, the immunoSEQ TCRb Assay kit was used to amplify TCR beta CDR3 sequences from genomic DNA. The KAPA Library Quantification Kit for Illumina platforms was used to quantify the pooled libraries by qPCR. Sequencing of the pooled libraries was done on an Illumina NextSeq 500, with clustering at roughly 0.6-1.1 pM. The paper's processing steps were these. Analysis of the TCR data relied on immunoSEQ ANALYZER and the R LymphoSeq package. A rearrangement efficiency score was calculated as productive divided by the sum of productive and non-productive CDR3 sequences. Clonality was assessed using the Gini coefficient and diversity using the Renyi index at alpha=1, with pairwise comparisons between timepoints within each patient. In LymphoSeq, clonal relatedness was computed with an edit distance of 3 and repertoire similarity was computed with the Bhattacharyya coefficient. To classify response, a linear discriminant analysis based on week-3 changes in clonality and diversity was built with the R MASS and caret packages. The table comes from immuneACCESS by way of TCRdb, which keeps in-frame sequences with V and J called. Part of the clones is missing from these tables; in studies checked, under half for an unresolved V gene and the rest for unknown reasons. The V and J calls and the clone size are those of that table, but D and trimming were determined from the DNA. This sample holds tens of thousands of clones; over 80% were observed only once. The biggest ten clones account for 10% of the sample.

Overall study results and their limits: Whether the T cell clones driving repertoire changes were melanoma-specific or reflected general immune activation could not be determined in the study. The relatively small sample size was recognized as a factor that could limit how well the results generalize. Unlike progressors, patients who went on to achieve disease control showed a bifurcated reorganization of the PBMC repertoire at W3, with either increased clonality or increased diversity.

The sample's time point label is to be understood as: week 3, after first cycle of checkpoint inhibitor. Blood was sampled before treatment (T0) and at week 3 (W3), after the first cycle of checkpoint blockade. Except for two patients with rapid clinical progression, response was assessed 12 weeks after the first infusion by RECIST 1.1; disease control meant complete response, partial response or stable disease. Any patient who had received prior systemic cancer treatment, was on concomitant immunosuppressant therapy or had synchronous other active malignancies was excluded. Both bulk PBMC and plasma cell-free DNA were sequenced for TCR beta so that circulating cells and T cell turnover could be tracked. PBMC were isolated from blood with Lymphoprep and SepMate tubes, followed by red cell lysis. QIAamp DNA Blood Mini kits were used to extract DNA from PBMC and sorted T cell subsets. The material was blood, obtained from a patient treated with checkpoint blockade. The sequence came from a human donor with melanoma.

The DNA is TGTGCCAGCAGTTTAAACCCCCAGACCAAGTACTTC. It translates as CASSLNPQTKYF. Rearrangement joined TRBV28 to TRBJ2-5; the D gene is not confidently resolved. From a lookup of the germline V gene, CDR1 and CDR2 are MDHEN and SYDVKM. The CDR3 contains 12 residues, cysteine and phenylalanine counted. Only CDR3 DNA is held: 36 bases, read in frame from base 1.